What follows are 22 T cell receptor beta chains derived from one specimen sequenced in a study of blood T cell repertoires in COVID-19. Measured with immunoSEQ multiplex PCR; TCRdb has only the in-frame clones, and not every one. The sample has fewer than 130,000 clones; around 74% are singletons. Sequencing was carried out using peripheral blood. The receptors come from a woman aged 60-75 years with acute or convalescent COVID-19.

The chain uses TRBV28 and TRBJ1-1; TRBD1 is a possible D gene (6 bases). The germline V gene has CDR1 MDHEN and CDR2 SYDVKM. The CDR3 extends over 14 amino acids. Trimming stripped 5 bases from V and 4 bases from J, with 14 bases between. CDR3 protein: CASSIQGEGTEAFF. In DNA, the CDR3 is TGTGCCAGCAGTATACAGGGCGAGGGCACTGAAGCTTTCTTT.

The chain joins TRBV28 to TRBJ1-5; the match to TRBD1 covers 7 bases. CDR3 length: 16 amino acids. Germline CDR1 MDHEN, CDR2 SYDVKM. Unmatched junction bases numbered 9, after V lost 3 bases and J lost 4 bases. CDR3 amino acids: CASSFLRAGGNQPQHF. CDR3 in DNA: TGTGCCAGCAGTTTCCTGAGGGCAGGGGGGAATCAGCCCCAGCATTTT.

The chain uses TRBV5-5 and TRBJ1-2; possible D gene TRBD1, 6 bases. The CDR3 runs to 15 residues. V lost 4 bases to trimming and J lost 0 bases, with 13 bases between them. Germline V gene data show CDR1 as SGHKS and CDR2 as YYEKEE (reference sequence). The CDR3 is CASSVQGRANYGYTF. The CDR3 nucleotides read TGTGCCAGCAGCGTTCAGGGGCGAGCTAACTATGGCTACACCTTC.

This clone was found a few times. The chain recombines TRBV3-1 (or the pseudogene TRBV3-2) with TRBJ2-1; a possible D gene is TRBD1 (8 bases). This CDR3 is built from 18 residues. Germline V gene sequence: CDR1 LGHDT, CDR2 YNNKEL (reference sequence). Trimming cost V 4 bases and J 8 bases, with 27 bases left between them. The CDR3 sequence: CASSLLARQGAGGDEQFF. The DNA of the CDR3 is TGTGCCAGCAGCCTACTAGCGCGGCAGGGGGCCGGGGGCGATGAGCAGTTCTTC.

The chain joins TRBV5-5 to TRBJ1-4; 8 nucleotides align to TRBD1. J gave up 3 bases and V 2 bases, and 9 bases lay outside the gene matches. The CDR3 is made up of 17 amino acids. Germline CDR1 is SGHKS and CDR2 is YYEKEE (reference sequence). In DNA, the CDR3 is TGTGCCAGCAGCTTACAACGGGACAGGTCCCCTAATGAAAAACTGTTTTTT. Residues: CASSLQRDRSPNEKLFF.

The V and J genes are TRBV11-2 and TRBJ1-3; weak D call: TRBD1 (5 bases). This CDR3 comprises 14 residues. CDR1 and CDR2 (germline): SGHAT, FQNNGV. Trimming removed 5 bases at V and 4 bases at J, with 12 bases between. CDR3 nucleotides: TGTGCCAGCAGCCGGAGACAGCAAGGAAACACCATATATTTT. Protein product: CASSRRQQGNTIYF. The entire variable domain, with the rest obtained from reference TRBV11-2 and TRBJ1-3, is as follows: EAGVAQSPRYKIIEKRQSVAFWCNPISGHATLYWYQQILGQGPKLLIQFQNNGVVDDSQLPKDRFSAERLKGVDSTLKIQPAKLEDSAVYLCASSRRQQGNTIYFGEGSWLTVV.

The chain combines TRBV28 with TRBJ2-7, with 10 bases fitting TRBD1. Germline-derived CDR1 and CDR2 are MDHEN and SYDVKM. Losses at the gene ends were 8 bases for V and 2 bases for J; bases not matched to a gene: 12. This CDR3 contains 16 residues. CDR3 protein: CASFSGSGTGAYEQYF. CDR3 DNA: TGTGCCAGCTTCTCTGGTTCTGGGACAGGGGCCTACGAGCAGTACTTC.

CDR3 residues: CASSYVEESEKLFF. CDR3 bases: TGTGCCAGCAGTTACGTCGAGGAGAGCGAAAAACTGTTTTTT. The chain recombines TRBV6-5 with TRBJ1-4; D is unclear. Germline CDR1 and CDR2: MNHEY and SVGAGI. Deletions cut 2 bases from V and 8 bases from J, with 12 bases between. The CDR3 loop spans 14 amino acids.

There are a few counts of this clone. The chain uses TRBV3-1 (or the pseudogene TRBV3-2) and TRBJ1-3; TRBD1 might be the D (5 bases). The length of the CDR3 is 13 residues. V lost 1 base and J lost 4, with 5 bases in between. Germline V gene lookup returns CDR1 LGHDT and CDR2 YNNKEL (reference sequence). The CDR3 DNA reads TGTGCCAGCAGCCAAGCAGGGGGAAACACCATATATTTT. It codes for CASSQAGGNTIYF.

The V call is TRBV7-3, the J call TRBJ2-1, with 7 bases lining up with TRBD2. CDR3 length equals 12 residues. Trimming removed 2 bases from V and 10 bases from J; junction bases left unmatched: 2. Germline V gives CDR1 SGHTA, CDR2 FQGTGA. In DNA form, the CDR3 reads TGTGCCAGCAGCTTATCCGGGGGGGAGCAGTTCTTC. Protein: CASSLSGGEQFF.

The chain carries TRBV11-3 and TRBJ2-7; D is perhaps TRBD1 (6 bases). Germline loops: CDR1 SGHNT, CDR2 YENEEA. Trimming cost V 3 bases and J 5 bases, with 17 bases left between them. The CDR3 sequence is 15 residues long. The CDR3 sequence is CASSLTQGRGDEQYF. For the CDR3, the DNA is TGTGCCAGCAGCTTGACACAGGGAAGAGGCGACGAGCAGTACTTC. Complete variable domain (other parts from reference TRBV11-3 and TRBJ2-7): EAGVVQSPRYKIIEKKQPVAFWCNPISGHNTLYWYLQNLGQGPELLIRYENEEAVDDSQLPKDRFSAERLKGVDSTLKIQPAELGDSAVYLCASSLTQGRGDEQYFGPGTRLTVT.

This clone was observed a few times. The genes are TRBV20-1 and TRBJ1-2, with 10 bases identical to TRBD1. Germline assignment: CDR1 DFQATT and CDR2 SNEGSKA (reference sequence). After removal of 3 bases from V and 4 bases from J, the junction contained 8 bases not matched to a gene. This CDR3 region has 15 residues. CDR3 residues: CSASPPDRGSYGYTF. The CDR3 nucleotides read TGCAGTGCTAGTCCACCGGACAGGGGGAGCTATGGCTACACCTTC.

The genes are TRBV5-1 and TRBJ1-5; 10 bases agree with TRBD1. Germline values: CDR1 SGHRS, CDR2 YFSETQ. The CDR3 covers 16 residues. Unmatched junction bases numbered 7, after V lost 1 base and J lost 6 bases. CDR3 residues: CASSLSGRDRGQPQHF. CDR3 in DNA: TGCGCCAGCAGCTTGAGTGGCCGGGACAGGGGTCAGCCCCAGCATTTT. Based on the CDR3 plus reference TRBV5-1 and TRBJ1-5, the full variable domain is KAGVTQTPRYLIKTRGQQVTLSCSPISGHRSVSWYQQTPGQGLQFLFEYFSETQRNKGNFPGRFSGRQFSNSRSEMNVSTLELGDSALYLCASSLSGRDRGQPQHFGDGTRLSIL.

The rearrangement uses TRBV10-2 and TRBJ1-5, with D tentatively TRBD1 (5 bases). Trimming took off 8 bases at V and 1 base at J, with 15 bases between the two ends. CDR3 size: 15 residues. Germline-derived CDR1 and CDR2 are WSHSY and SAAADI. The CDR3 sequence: CASGDGTLSNQPQHF. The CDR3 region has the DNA TGCGCCAGCGGAGACGGGACTCTGAGCAATCAGCCCCAGCATTTT.

The CDR3 here is CASSQVDRGNTEAFF. As DNA, the CDR3 is TGCGCCAGCAGCCAAGTGGACAGGGGGAACACTGAAGCTTTCTTT. V is TRBV4-1 and J is TRBJ1-1; 9 bases match TRBD1. With V trimmed by 1 base and J by 1 base, 1 base remained unmatched. This CDR3 has 15 amino acids. Germline CDR1 MGHRA, CDR2 YSYEKL.

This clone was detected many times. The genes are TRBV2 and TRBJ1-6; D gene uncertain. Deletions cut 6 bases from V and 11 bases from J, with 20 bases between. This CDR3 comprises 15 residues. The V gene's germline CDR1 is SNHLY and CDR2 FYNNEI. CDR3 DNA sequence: TGTGCCAGCAGAATCGGTCCACCGGGTGTTACACCCCTCCACTTT. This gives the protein CASRIGPPGVTPLHF.

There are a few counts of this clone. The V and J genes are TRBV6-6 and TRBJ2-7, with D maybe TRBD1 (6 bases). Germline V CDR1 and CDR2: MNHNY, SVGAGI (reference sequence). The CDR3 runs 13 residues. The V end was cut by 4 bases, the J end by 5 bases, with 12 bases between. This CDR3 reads CASSFDRIHEQYF. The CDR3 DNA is TGTGCCAGCAGTTTCGACAGGATCCACGAGCAGTACTTC.

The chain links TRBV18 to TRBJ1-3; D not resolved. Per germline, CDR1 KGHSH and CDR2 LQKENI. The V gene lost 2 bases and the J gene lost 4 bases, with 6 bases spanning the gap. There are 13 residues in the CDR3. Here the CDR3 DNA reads TGTGCCAGCTCACCAGGGCTCGGAAACACCATATATTTT. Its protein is CASSPGLGNTIYF.

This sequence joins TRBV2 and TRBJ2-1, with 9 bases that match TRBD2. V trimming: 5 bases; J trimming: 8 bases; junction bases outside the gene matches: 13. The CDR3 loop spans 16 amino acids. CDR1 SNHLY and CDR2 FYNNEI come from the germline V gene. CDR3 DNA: TGTGCCAGCAGTAACCCTGCGGGGGGGATGGTATATGAGCAGTTCTTC. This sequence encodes CASSNPAGGMVYEQFF.

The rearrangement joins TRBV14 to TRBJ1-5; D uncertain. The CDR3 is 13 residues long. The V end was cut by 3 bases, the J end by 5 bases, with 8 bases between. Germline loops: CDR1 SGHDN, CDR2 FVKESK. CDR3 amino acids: CASSQAHHQPQHF. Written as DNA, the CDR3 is TGTGCCAGCAGCCAGGCCCATCATCAGCCCCAGCATTTT.

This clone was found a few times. The CDR3, as DNA: TGTGCCAGTAGTCCACAACAGGGCGGCGAGCAGTACTTC. Protein product: CASSPQQGGEQYF. The chain uses TRBV19 and TRBJ2-7, with D possibly being TRBD1 (6 bases). CDR1 is LNHDA, CDR2 SQIVND, per germline (reference sequence). The CDR3 runs to 13 residues. V dropped 5 bases and J dropped 6 bases, with 14 bases sitting between them. Drawing the rest from reference TRBV19 and TRBJ2-7, the complete variable domain is DGGITQSPKYLFRKEGQNVTLSCEQNLNHDAMYWYRQDPGQGLRLIYYSQIVNDFQKGDIAEGYSVSREKKESFPLTVTSAQKNPTAFYLCASSPQQGGEQYFGPGTRLTVT.

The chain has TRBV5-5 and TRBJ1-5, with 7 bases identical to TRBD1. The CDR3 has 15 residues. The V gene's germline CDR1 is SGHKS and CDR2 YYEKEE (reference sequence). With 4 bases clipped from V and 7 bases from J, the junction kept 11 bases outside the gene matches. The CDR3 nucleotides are TGTGCCAGCAGCGCGGGACAGCCGTCTGACCAGCCCCAGCATTTT. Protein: CASSAGQPSDQPQHF.